Below, 27 T cell receptor beta chains from the same sample are listed, as sequenced in a study of T cell repertoires in ileal Crohn's disease. Libraries were prepared by immunoSEQ multiplex PCR; TCRdb keeps only in-frame clonotypes and omits some of them. The sample has 3,000 to 3,500 clones, roughly 88% seen once. Time point meaning: neoterminal ileum biopsy at postoperative endoscopy, about 6 months after surgery. The specimen sequenced was ileal tissue. These receptors were collected from an adult with Crohn's disease.

The rearrangement links TRBV29-1 to TRBJ2-2; 7 bases agree with TRBD1. There are 12 residues in the CDR3. V gave up 7 bases and J gave up 6 bases; unmatched junction bases: 5. Germline lookup yields CDR1 SQVTM and CDR2 ANQGSEA. The DNA for the CDR3 is TGCAGCGCCCGAGGGGGCCCCGGGGAGCTGTTTTTT. Translating it yields CSARGGPGELFF.

This chain uses TRBV28 with TRBJ1-2; D call uncertain. V gave up 4 bases and J gave up 1 base, with 13 bases separating them. The germline V gene encodes CDR1 MDHEN and CDR2 SYDVKM. The CDR3 consists of 15 residues. In DNA, the CDR3 is TGTGCCAGCAGTTCCTGGGGAGGAGGTAACTATGGCTACACCTTC. It yields the protein CASSSWGGGNYGYTF.

This clone was detected a few times. V is TRBV28 and J is TRBJ2-2; D is perhaps TRBD2 (6 bases). Per germline, CDR1 MDHEN and CDR2 SYDVKM. The germline V and J ends were trimmed by 1 base and 1 base, with 10 bases remaining between them. CDR3 length: 16 amino acids. CDR3 DNA: TGTGCCAGCAGTTTATTTTCCGGGGGGAACACCGGGGAGCTGTTTTTT. Protein sequence: CASSLFSGGNTGELFF. The variable domain in full, with the rest retrieved from reference TRBV28 and TRBJ2-2, is DVKVTQSSRYLVKRTGEKVFLECVQDMDHENMFWYRQDPGLGLRLIYFSYDVKMKEKGDIPEGYSVSREKKERFSLILESASTNQTSMYLCASSLFSGGNTGELFFGEGSRLTVL.

This chain links TRBV5-1 with TRBJ1-1; D remains unclear. Trimming took 4 bases from V and 5 from J, leaving 18 bases between them. The V gene's germline CDR1 is SGHRS and CDR2 YFSETQ. CDR3 length equals 15 residues. This chain's CDR3 is CASSPTGGLETEAFF. The CDR3 bases are TGCGCCAGCAGCCCTACTGGTGGGTTAGAAACTGAAGCTTTCTTT. Variable domain in full (rest from reference TRBV5-1 and TRBJ1-1): KAGVTQTPRYLIKTRGQQVTLSCSPISGHRSVSWYQQTPGQGLQFLFEYFSETQRNKGNFPGRFSGRQFSNSRSEMNVSTLELGDSALYLCASSPTGGLETEAFFGQGTRLTVV.

The chain is built from TRBV28 and TRBJ2-3; 7 positions agree with TRBD2. V lost 5 bases and J lost 5; bases outside the gene matches: 10. Germline lookup yields CDR1 MDHEN and CDR2 SYDVKM. The CDR3 is 15 amino acids. The DNA for the CDR3 is TGTGCCAGCAGTACCCCTAGCGGCGGAGGAGATACGCAGTATTTT. Translation gives CASSTPSGGGDTQYF.

The chain combines TRBV4-1 with TRBJ2-2, with TRBD2 identical over 13 bases. V was clipped by 4 bases and J by 1 base; unmatched bases: 3. The CDR3 runs to 17 residues. The germline V gene encodes CDR1 MGHRA and CDR2 YSYEKL. In DNA form, the CDR3 reads TGCGCCAGCAGCCGGGGACTAGCGGGGATGAACACCGGGGAGCTGTTTTTT. Amino acids: CASSRGLAGMNTGELFF.

This clone has only one observation. This chain connects TRBV5-6 to TRBJ2-3; the match to TRBD2 covers 7 bases. The CDR3 runs to 16 residues. V shed 4 bases and J 1 base; nucleotides not matched to a gene: 9. In germline, CDR1 is SGHDT, CDR2 YYEEEE. The CDR3 loop reads CASSRPSGAGTDTQYF. In nucleotides, the CDR3 is TGTGCCAGCAGCCGCCCCAGCGGGGCAGGCACAGATACGCAGTATTTT.

V is TRBV27 and J is TRBJ1-2; 10 positions match TRBD1. CDR3 size: 17 residues. The ends lost 4 bases at V and 7 bases at J; junction bases unmatched: 15. Germline CDR1 MNHEY, CDR2 SMNVEV (reference sequence). This CDR3 is CASSSTGTGAGLRGYTF. In nucleotides, the CDR3 is TGTGCCAGCAGTTCAACCGGGACAGGGGCTGGGCTGCGTGGCTACACCTTC.

The chain couples TRBV6-6 to TRBJ2-3, with D possibly called TRBD1 or TRBD2 (6 bases each). The germline V gene has CDR1 MNHNY and CDR2 SVGAGI (reference sequence). Trimming left V 6 bases short and J 3 bases short, with 16 bases between. This CDR3 spans 15 amino acids. The CDR3 loop reads CASSLTQGRTDTQYF. The CDR3 DNA reads TGTGCCAGCAGCCTGACTCAGGGGAGGACAGATACGCAGTATTTT.

This rearrangement joins TRBV7-9 to TRBJ2-7; TRBD2 is a possible D gene (5 bases). Trimming cost V 5 bases and J 3 bases, with 14 bases left between them. CDR1 and CDR2 from the germline V gene are SEHNR and FQNEAQ (reference sequence). The CDR3 extends over 14 amino acids. The CDR3 region is CASSPAQAGYEQYF. DNA for the CDR3: TGTGCCAGCAGCCCGGCGCAGGCGGGCTACGAGCAGTACTTC.

V usage is TRBV18 and J usage is TRBJ2-1, with 8 bases lining up with TRBD2. The CDR3 consists of 16 residues. CDR1 and CDR2 from the germline V gene are KGHSH and LQKENI. Trimming removed 2 bases from V and 7 bases from J; junction bases left unmatched: 10. This CDR3 is CASSPAGGLVGNEQFF. The CDR3 nucleotides read TGTGCCAGCTCACCAGCGGGAGGACTAGTGGGGAATGAGCAGTTCTTC.

This clone was counted once. The chain links TRBV28 to TRBJ1-5, with D maybe TRBD1 (5 bases). The CDR3 extends over 11 amino acids. Per germline, CDR1 MDHEN and CDR2 SYDVKM. Trimming shortened V by 2 bases and J by 13 bases, and 9 bases separated the two germline ends. Written as DNA, the CDR3 is TGTGCCAGCAGTTTACGAGGGACGCAGCATTTT. It codes for CASSLRGTQHF.

This chain links TRBV10-3 with TRBJ2-7; 7 nucleotides match TRBD2. V was clipped by 6 bases and J by 3 bases; unmatched bases: 5. This CDR3 spans 13 amino acids. Looked up from germline, CDR1 is ENHRY and CDR2 is SYGVKD. The CDR3 bases are TGTGCCATCAGCTCCGGGACTAACTACGAGCAGTACTTC. Protein sequence: CAISSGTNYEQYF.

The chain is built from TRBV12-5 and TRBJ1-1, with D hard to call. CDR3 size: 12 residues. The germline gives CDR1 LGHNT, CDR2 FRNRAP. V lost 2 bases and J 11 bases, leaving 12 bases between the germline ends. The DNA of the CDR3 is TGTGCTAGTGGTTTGACCGGCCTGACGGCTTTCTTT. This codes for CASGLTGLTAFF.

The chain carries TRBV15 and TRBJ2-1, with 8 bases aligning to TRBD1. The V gene's germline CDR1 is LNHNV and CDR2 YYDKDF (reference sequence). The CDR3 sequence is 16 residues long. V lost 5 bases, J lost 4 bases, and 10 bases stayed unmatched. The CDR3 coding sequence is TGTGCCACCAGCCCCAGGCAGGGGGCAATTTACAATGAGCAGTTCTTC. Protein: CATSPRQGAIYNEQFF.

This clone was observed a single time. The rearrangement uses TRBV15 and TRBJ2-7, with TRBD1 matching over 9 bases. Unmatched junction bases numbered 16, after V lost 6 bases and J lost 7 bases. CDR3 length equals 16 residues. The germline V gene encodes CDR1 LNHNV and CDR2 YYDKDF (reference sequence). The CDR3 is CATRDRVGQGAGEQYF. The CDR3 DNA reads as TGTGCCACCAGAGATCGGGTGGGACAGGGCGCAGGGGAGCAGTACTTC.

This chain links TRBV9 with TRBJ2-3; D gene unclear. The CDR3 is 15 amino acids. The germline gives CDR1 SGDLS, CDR2 YYNGEE. V lost 0 bases, J lost 0 bases, and 8 bases lay in between. The CDR3, as DNA: TGTGCCAGCAGCGTAGAACAGCTAAGCACAGATACGCAGTATTTT. It is translated as CASSVEQLSTDTQYF.

This sequence joins TRBV6-1 and TRBJ1-2, with unresolved D. The CDR3 has 13 residues. Trimming took off 6 bases at V and 8 bases at J, with 16 bases between the two ends. Per the germline V gene, CDR1 is MNHNS and CDR2 is SASEGT. CDR3 DNA sequence: TGTGCCAGCAGCGAATCTGGATTACGGGGCTACACCTTC. It encodes CASSESGLRGYTF.

V usage is TRBV9 and J usage is TRBJ2-7; a possible D gene is TRBD1 (5 bases). The germline V gene encodes CDR1 SGDLS and CDR2 YYNGEE. There are 13 residues in the CDR3. V dropped 7 bases and J dropped 1 base, with 12 bases sitting between them. The CDR3 protein is CASQPQGSYEQYF. The CDR3 region has the DNA TGTGCCAGCCAGCCCCAGGGTTCCTACGAGCAGTACTTC.

The rearrangement links TRBV5-1 to TRBJ1-2, with a tentative D call TRBD1 (6 bases). Germline V lookup: CDR1 SGHRS, CDR2 YFSETQ. The CDR3 extends over 14 amino acids. With 3 bases removed from V and 6 bases from J, the gap between germline ends came to 15 bases. CDR3 region: CASSYGSGGHGYTF. In DNA, the CDR3 is TGCGCCAGCAGCTATGGATCCGGGGGCCATGGCTACACCTTC.

V usage is TRBV18 and J usage is TRBJ1-1; the D gene is possibly TRBD1 (5 bases). The V end was cut by 6 bases, the J end by 0 bases, with 11 bases between. CDR1 and CDR2 from the germline V gene are KGHSH and LQKENI. The CDR3 length is 14 residues. This CDR3 is CASSRGPVNTEAFF. The CDR3 DNA reads TGTGCCAGCTCCCGGGGACCCGTGAACACTGAAGCTTTCTTT.

This chain connects TRBV4-1 to TRBJ1-1; TRBD1 is a possible D gene (6 bases). The CDR3 has 14 amino acids. Trimming left V 1 base short and J 5 bases short, with 11 bases between. Germline loops: CDR1 MGHRA, CDR2 YSYEKL. Here the CDR3 reads CASSQAGGRTEAFF. The CDR3 nucleotides read TGCGCCAGCAGCCAAGCCGGGGGCCGGACTGAAGCTTTCTTT.

The CDR3 is CASSEGQGGVADTQYF. CDR3 nucleotide sequence: TGTGCCAGCAGTGAGGGACAGGGGGGGGTCGCAGATACGCAGTATTTT. V usage is TRBV2 and J usage is TRBJ2-3, with 11 positions matching TRBD1. The length of the CDR3 is 16 residues. Germline-derived CDR1 and CDR2 are SNHLY and FYNNEI. Trimming at V came to 3 bases and at J to 4 bases, leaving 6 bases not matched to a gene.

V gene TRBV10-2 combines with J gene TRBJ1-5; no definite D call. In germline, CDR1 is WSHSY, CDR2 SAAADI. The CDR3 sequence is 13 residues long. The germline V and J ends were trimmed by 4 bases and 4 bases, with 8 bases remaining between them. The CDR3 nucleotides read TGCGCCAGCAGTGGGCAGGTTAATCAGCCCCAGCATTTT. Protein sequence: CASSGQVNQPQHF.

The chain combines TRBV12-2 with TRBJ2-7; TRBD2 is the table's D call, not checked against the DNA. TRBV12-2 is listed as a pseudogene. This CDR3 comprises 16 residues. CDR3 DNA sequence: TGTGCAAGTCGCTCCGGGAGGCGGGAGCGCTCGTACGAGCAGTACTTC. Protein product: CASRSGRRERSYEQYF.

This clone appeared a few times. The chain recombines TRBV4-1 with TRBJ1-1; D is ambiguous. The CDR3 loop spans 16 amino acids. Trimming left V 1 base short and J 1 base short, with 13 bases between. In germline, CDR1 is MGHRA, CDR2 YSYEKL. This CDR3 reads CASSQVTRERNTEAFF. The CDR3 bases are TGCGCCAGCAGCCAAGTAACCAGAGAGAGGAACACTGAAGCTTTCTTT.

Notes on this clone: The same CDR3 can be traced to other DNA sequences in this sample. CDR3 region: CASSPGAGVYEQYF. The CDR3 bases are TGTGCCAGCAGTCCAGGGGCAGGGGTTTACGAGCAGTACTTC. The rearrangement joins TRBV28 to TRBJ2-7; tentatively, D is TRBD1 (6 bases). The V end lost 5 bases, the J end lost 4 bases, and 15 bases lay between the germline ends. CDR1 and CDR2 from the germline V gene are MDHEN and SYDVKM. The CDR3 totals 14 residues.